This section outlines one T cell receptor beta chain sequence together with its context. The target antigen is unknown. This entry belongs to a study of T cell repertoires in cytomegalovirus infection. MiXCR was run by TCRdb on the reads, yielding one entry per CDR3 protein. Of roughly 800,000 distinct CDR3 sequences in the sample, almost 30% were seen once. There are 14 residues in the CDR3. The germline gives CDR1 MNHEY, CDR2 SVGAGI. V dropped 7 bases and J dropped 2 bases, with 14 bases sitting between them. The sequence was obtained from a human donor in good health (CMV status not recorded). Some clones in this sample may be carry-over from other donors' samples. This sample comprised cultured CD8+ T cells from PBMCs, obtained from culture after CMV antigen stimulation. This chain joins TRBV6-5 and TRBJ2-5; D is tentatively TRBD1 or TRBD2 (6 bases each). Written as DNA, the CDR3 is TGTGCCAGCAACAAGGGGGGTCGGCAAGAGACCCAGTACTTC. Amino acids: CASNKGGRQETQYF.